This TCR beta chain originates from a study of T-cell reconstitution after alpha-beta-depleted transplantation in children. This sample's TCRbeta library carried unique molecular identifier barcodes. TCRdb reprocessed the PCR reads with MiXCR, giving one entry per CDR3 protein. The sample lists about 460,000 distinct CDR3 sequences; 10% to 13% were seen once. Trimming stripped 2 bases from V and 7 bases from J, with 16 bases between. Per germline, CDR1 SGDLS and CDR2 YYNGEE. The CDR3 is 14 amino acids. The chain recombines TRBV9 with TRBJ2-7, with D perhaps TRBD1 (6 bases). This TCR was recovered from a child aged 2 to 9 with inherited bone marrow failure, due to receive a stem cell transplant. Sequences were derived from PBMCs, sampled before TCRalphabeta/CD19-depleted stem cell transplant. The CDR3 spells CASSVGTPSWEQYF. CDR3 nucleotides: TGTGCCAGCAGCGTGGGGACACCTAGTTGGGAGCAGTACTTC.